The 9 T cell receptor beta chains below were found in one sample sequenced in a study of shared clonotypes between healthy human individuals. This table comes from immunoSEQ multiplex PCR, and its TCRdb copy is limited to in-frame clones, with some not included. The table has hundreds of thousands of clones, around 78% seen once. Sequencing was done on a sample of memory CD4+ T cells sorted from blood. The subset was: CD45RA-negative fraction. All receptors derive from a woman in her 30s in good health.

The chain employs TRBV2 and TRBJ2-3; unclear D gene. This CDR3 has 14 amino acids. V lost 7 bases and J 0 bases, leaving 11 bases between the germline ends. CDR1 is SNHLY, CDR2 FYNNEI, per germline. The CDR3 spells CASTGVSSTDTQYF. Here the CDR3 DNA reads TGTGCCAGCACGGGCGTATCTAGCACAGATACGCAGTATTTT. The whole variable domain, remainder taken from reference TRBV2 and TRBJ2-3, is EPEVTQTPSHQVTQMGQEVILRCVPISNHLYFYWYRQILGQKVEFLVSFYNNEISEKSEIFDDQFSVERPDGSNFTLKIRSTKLEDSAMYFCASTGVSSTDTQYFGPGTRLTVL.

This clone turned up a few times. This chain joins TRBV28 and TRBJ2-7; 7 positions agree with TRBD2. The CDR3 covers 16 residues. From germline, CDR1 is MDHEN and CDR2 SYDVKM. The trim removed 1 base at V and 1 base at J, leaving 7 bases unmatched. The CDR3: CASSLLRGSRSYEQYF. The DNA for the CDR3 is TGTGCCAGCAGTTTATTACGCGGGAGTAGGTCCTACGAGCAGTACTTC.

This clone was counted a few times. In DNA, the CDR3 is TGTGCCAGCAGTGGGGGATCTGGGGCCAACGTCCTGACTTTC. Translated, it gives CASSGGSGANVLTF. The chain employs TRBV2 and TRBJ2-6; D gene ambiguous. Germline CDR1 reads SNHLY; CDR2 reads FYNNEI. The CDR3 is 14 amino acids. The germline V and J ends were trimmed by 4 bases and 1 base, with 5 bases remaining between them. Filled out from reference TRBV2 and TRBJ2-6, the complete variable domain reads EPEVTQTPSHQVTQMGQEVILRCVPISNHLYFYWYRQILGQKVEFLVSFYNNEISEKSEIFDDQFSVERPDGSNFTLKIRSTKLEDSAMYFCASSGGSGANVLTFGAGSRLTVL.

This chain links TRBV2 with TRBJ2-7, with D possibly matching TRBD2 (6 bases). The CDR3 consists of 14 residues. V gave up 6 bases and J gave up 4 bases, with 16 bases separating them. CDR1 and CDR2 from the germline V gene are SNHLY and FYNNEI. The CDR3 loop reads CASSAGLLEYEQYF. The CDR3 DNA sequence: TGTGCCAGCAGCGCGGGGTTGCTGGAGTACGAGCAGTACTTC.

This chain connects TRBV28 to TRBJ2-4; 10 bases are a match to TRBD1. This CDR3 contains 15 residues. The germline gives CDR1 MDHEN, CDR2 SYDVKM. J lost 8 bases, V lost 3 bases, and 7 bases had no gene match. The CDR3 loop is CASSFPGDRGDIQYF. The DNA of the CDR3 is TGTGCCAGCAGTTTTCCCGGGGACAGGGGAGACATTCAGTACTTC.

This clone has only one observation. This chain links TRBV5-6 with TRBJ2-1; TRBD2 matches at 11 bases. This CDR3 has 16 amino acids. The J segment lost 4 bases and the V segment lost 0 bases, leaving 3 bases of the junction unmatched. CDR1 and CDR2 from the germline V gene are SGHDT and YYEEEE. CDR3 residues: CASSLEVAGGYNEQFF. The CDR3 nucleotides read TGTGCCAGCAGCTTGGAGGTAGCGGGAGGGTACAATGAGCAGTTCTTC. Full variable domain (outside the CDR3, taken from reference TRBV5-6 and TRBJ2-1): DAGVTQSPTHLIKTRGQQVTLRCSPKSGHDTVSWYQQALGQGPQFIFQYYEEEERQRGNFPDRFSGHQFPNYSSELNVNALLLGDSALYLCASSLEVAGGYNEQFFGPGTRLTVL.

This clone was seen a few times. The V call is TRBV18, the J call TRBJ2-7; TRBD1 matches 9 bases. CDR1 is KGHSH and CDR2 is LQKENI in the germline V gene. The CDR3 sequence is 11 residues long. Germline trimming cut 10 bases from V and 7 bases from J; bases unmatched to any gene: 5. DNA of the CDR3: TGTGCCACCACAGGGGGCGAAGAGCAGTACTTC. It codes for CATTGGEEQYF.

CDR3 in DNA: TGTGCCAGCAGCCGAGGGGGCGCGAGGACTGAAGCTTTCTTT. This codes for CASSRGGARTEAFF. This chain uses TRBV28 with TRBJ1-1; 7 nucleotides line up with TRBD1. CDR3 length: 14 amino acids. Germline V gene sequence: CDR1 MDHEN, CDR2 SYDVKM. J lost 5 bases, V lost 6 bases, and 9 bases had no gene match.

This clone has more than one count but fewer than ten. Here the CDR3 DNA reads TGTGCCAGCAGTTTTCGGGTCGGAAGGGGGGAGGAGACCCAGTACTTC. It yields the protein CASSFRVGRGEETQYF. The V call is TRBV28, the J call TRBJ2-5; either TRBD1 or TRBD2 may supply D (6 bases each). V lost 3 bases and J 5 bases, leaving 19 bases between the germline ends. The germline CDR1 and CDR2 sequences are MDHEN and SYDVKM. This CDR3 comprises 16 residues. Combining the CDR3 with reference TRBV28 and TRBJ2-5 gives the whole variable domain DVKVTQSSRYLVKRTGEKVFLECVQDMDHENMFWYRQDPGLGLRLIYFSYDVKMKEKGDIPEGYSVSREKKERFSLILESASTNQTSMYLCASSFRVGRGEETQYFGPGTRLLVL.